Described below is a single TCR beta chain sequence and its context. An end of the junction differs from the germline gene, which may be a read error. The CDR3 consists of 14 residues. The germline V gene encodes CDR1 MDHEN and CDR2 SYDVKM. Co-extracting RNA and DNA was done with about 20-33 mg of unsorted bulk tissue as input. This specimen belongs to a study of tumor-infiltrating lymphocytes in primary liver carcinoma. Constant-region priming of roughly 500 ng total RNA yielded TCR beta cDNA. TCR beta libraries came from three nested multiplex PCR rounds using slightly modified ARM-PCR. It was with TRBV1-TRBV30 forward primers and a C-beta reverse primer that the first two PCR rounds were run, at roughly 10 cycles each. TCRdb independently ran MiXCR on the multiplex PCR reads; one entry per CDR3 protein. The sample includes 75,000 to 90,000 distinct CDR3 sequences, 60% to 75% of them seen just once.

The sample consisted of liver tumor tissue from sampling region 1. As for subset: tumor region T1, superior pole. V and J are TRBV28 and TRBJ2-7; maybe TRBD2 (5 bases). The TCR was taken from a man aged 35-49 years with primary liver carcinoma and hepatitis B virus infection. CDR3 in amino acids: CANSLRKAGYEQYF. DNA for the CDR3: TGTGCCAACAGTTTAAGAAAGGCGGGCTACGAGCAGTACTTC.